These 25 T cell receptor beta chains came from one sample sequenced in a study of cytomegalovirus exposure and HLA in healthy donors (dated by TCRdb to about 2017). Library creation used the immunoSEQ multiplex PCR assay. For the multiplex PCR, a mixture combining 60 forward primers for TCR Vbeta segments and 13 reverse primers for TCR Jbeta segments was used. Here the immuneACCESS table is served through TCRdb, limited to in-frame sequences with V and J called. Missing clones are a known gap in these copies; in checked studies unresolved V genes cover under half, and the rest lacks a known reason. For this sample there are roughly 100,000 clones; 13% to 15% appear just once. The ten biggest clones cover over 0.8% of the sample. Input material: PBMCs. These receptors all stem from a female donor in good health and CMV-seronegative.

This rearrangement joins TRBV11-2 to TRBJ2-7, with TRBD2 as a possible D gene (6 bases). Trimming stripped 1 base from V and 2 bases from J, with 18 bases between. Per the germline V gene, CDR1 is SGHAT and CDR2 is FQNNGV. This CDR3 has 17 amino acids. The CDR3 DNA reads TGTGCCAGCAGCTTAGGTCGATCCTCGACTAGAACCTACGAGCAGTACTTC. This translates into CASSLGRSSTRTYEQYF.

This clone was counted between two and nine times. CDR3 residues: CASTHWTTGANYGYTF. CDR3 in DNA: TGTGCCAGCACCCACTGGACAACAGGTGCTAACTATGGCTACACCTTC. V is TRBV28 and J is TRBJ1-2, with D maybe TRBD1 (5 bases). The CDR3 loop spans 16 amino acids. Germline lookup yields CDR1 MDHEN and CDR2 SYDVKM. The germline V and J ends were trimmed by 7 bases and 0 bases, with 18 bases remaining between them.

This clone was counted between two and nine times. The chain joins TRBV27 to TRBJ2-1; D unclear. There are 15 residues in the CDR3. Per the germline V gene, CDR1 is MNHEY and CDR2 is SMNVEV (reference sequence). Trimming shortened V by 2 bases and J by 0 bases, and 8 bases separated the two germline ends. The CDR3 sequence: CASSLIFSSYNEQFF. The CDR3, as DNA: TGTGCCAGCAGTTTAATCTTCAGCTCCTACAATGAGCAGTTCTTC.

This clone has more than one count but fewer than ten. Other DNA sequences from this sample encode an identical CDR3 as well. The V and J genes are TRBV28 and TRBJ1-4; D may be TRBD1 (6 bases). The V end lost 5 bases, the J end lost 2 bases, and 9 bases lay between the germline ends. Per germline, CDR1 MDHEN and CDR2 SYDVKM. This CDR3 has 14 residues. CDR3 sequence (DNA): TGTGCCAGCAGTCCCCAGGGGACTAATGAAAAACTGTTTTTT. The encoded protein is CASSPQGTNEKLFF.

The CDR3: CASRQGSSGNTIYF. The CDR3 region has the DNA TGTGCCAGCAGACAGGGAAGCTCTGGAAACACCATATATTTT. V and J are TRBV4-2 and TRBJ1-3; perhaps TRBD1 as D (6 bases). The CDR3 sequence is 14 residues long. CDR1 is LGHNA and CDR2 is YNFKEQ in the germline V gene. Trimming stripped 6 bases from V and 0 bases from J, with 9 bases between.

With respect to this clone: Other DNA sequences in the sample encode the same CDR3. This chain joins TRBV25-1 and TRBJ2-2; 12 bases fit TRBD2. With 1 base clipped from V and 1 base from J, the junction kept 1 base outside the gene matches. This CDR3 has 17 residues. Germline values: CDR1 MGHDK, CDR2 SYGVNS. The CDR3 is CASSESGLAGNTGELFF. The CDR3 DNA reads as TGTGCCAGCAGTGAATCGGGACTAGCGGGGAACACCGGGGAGCTGTTTTTT. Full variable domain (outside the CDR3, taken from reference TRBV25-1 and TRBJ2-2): EADIYQTPRYLVIGTGKKITLECSQTMGHDKMYWYQQDPGMELHLIHYSYGVNSTEKGDLSSESTVSRIRTEHFPLTLESARPSHTSQYLCASSESGLAGNTGELFFGEGSRLTVL.

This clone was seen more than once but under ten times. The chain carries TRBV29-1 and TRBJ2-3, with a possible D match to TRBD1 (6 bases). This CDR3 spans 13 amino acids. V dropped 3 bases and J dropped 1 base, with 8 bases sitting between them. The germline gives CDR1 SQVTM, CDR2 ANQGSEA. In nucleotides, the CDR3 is TGCAGCGTTGATGAGGGGGGCACAGATACGCAGTATTTT. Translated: CSVDEGGTDTQYF.

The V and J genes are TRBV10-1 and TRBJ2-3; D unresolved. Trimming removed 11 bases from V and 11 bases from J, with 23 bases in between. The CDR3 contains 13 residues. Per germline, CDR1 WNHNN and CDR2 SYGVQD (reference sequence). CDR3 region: CAPPPHYSAGQYF. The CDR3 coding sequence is TGCGCCCCCCCACCTCATTACTCCGCCGGGCAGTATTTT.

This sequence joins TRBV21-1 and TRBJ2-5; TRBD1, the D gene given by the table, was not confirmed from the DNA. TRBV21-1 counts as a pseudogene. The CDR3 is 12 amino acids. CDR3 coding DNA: TGTGCCAGCAGCAAGAGCCAGGACAAGAAGTACTTC. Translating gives CASSKSQDKKYF.

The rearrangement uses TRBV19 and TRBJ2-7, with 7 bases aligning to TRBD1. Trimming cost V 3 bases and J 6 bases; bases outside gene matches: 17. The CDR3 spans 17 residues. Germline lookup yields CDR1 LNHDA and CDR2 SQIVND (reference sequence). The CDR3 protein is CASSISQARTGRPEQYF. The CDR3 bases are TGTGCCAGTAGTATCTCACAAGCTCGGACAGGCCGCCCCGAGCAGTACTTC.

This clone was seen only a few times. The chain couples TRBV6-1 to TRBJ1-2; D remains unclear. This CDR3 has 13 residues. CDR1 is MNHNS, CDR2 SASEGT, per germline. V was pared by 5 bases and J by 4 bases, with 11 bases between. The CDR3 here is CASSYGGFYGYTF. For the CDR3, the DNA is TGTGCCAGCAGTTATGGAGGTTTCTATGGCTACACCTTC.

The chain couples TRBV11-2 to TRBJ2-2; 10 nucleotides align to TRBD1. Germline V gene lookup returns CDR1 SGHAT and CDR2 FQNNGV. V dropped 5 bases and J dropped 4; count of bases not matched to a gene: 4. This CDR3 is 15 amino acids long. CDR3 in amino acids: CASSRTGGTTGELFF. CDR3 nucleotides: TGTGCCAGCAGCAGGACAGGGGGAACCACCGGGGAGCTGTTTTTT.

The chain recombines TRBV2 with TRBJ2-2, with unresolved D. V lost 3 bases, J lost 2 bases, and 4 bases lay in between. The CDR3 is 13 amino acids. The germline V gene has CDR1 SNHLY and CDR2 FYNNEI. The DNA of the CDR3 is TGTGCCAGCAGTGATTATAACACCGGGGAGCTGTTTTTT. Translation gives CASSDYNTGELFF.

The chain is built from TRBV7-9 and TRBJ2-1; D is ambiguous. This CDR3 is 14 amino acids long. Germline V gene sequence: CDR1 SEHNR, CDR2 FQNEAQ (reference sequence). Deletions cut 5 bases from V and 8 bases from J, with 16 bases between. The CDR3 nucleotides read TGTGCCAGCAGCCACGTTGGCCCCCTGGATGAGCAGTTCTTC. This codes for CASSHVGPLDEQFF.

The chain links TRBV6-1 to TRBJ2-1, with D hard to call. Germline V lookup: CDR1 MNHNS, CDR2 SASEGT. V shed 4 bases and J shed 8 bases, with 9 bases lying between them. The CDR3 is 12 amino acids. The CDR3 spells CASSGRVHEQFF. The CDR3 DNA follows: TGTGCCAGCAGTGGCCGAGTTCATGAGCAGTTCTTC.

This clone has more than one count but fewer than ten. CDR3 nucleotides: TGCGCCAGCAGGACAGGGTCAGAGACCCAGTACTTC. Amino acids: CASRTGSETQYF. The J gene is TRBJ2-5, the V gene TRBV5-1, with 7 nucleotides matching TRBD1. After removal of 5 bases from V and 4 bases from J, the junction contained 2 bases not matched to a gene. CDR3 length: 12 amino acids. The V gene's germline CDR1 is SGHRS and CDR2 YFSETQ.

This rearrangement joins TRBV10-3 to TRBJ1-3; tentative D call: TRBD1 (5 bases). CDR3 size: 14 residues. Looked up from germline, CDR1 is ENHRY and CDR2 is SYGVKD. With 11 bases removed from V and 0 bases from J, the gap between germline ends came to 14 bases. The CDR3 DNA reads TGTGCCTCGGGTCAGGGAAGCTCTGGAAACACCATATATTTT. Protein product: CASGQGSSGNTIYF.

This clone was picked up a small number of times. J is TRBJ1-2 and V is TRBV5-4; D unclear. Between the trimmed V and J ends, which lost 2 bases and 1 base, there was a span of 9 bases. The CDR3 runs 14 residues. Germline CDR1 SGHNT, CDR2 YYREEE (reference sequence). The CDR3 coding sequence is TGTGCCAGCAGCTTTAACGAGGTTAACTATGGCTACACCTTC. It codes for CASSFNEVNYGYTF.

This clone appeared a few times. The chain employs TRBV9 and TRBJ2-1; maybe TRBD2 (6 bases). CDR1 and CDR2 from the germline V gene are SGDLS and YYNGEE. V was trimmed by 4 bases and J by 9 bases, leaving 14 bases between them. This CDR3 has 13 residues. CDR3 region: CASSSRLEVEQFF. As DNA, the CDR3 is TGTGCCAGCAGCAGCCGACTAGAGGTTGAGCAGTTCTTC.

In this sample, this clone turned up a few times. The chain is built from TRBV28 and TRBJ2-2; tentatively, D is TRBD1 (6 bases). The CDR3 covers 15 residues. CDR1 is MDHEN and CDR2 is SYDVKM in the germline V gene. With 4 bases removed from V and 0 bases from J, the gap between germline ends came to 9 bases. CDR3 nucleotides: TGTGCCAGCAGTTCCTGGACAGCGAACACCGGGGAGCTGTTTTTT. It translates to CASSSWTANTGELFF.

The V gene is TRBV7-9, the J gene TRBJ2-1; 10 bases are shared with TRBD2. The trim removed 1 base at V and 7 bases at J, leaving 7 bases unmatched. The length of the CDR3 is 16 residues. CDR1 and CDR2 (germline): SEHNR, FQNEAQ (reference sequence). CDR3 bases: TGTGCCAGCAGCTTAGGGCTAGCGGGAGTTACAAATGAGCAGTTCTTC. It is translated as CASSLGLAGVTNEQFF.

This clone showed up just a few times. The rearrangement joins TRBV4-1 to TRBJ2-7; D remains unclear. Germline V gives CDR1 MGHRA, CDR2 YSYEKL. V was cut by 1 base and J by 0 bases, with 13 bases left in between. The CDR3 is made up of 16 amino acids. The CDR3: CASSQVLGRSSYEQYF. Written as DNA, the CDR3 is TGCGCCAGCAGCCAAGTTCTCGGTAGGAGCTCCTACGAGCAGTACTTC.

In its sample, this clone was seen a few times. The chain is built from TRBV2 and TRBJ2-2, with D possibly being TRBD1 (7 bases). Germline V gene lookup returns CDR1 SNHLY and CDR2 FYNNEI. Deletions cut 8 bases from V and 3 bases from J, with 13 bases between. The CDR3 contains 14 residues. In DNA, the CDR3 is TGTGCCAGCGACGTCAGGGGGGACACCGGGGAGCTGTTTTTT. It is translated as CASDVRGDTGELFF.

CDR3 DNA: TGTGCCAGCAGTTACTCGTGGACAGGGAACACTGAAGCTTTCTTT. This translates into CASSYSWTGNTEAFF. The rearrangement links TRBV6-5 to TRBJ1-1, with TRBD1 matching over 7 bases. Germline V gene lookup returns CDR1 MNHEY and CDR2 SVGAGI. Trimming cost V 0 bases and J 1 base; bases outside gene matches: 2. CDR3 length equals 15 residues.

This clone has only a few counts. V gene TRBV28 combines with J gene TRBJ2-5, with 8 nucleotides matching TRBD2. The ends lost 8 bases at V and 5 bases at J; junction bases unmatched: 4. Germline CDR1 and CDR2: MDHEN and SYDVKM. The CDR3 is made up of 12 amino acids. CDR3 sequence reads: CASAPGGETQYF. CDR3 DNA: TGTGCCAGCGCTCCGGGAGGGGAGACCCAGTACTTC.